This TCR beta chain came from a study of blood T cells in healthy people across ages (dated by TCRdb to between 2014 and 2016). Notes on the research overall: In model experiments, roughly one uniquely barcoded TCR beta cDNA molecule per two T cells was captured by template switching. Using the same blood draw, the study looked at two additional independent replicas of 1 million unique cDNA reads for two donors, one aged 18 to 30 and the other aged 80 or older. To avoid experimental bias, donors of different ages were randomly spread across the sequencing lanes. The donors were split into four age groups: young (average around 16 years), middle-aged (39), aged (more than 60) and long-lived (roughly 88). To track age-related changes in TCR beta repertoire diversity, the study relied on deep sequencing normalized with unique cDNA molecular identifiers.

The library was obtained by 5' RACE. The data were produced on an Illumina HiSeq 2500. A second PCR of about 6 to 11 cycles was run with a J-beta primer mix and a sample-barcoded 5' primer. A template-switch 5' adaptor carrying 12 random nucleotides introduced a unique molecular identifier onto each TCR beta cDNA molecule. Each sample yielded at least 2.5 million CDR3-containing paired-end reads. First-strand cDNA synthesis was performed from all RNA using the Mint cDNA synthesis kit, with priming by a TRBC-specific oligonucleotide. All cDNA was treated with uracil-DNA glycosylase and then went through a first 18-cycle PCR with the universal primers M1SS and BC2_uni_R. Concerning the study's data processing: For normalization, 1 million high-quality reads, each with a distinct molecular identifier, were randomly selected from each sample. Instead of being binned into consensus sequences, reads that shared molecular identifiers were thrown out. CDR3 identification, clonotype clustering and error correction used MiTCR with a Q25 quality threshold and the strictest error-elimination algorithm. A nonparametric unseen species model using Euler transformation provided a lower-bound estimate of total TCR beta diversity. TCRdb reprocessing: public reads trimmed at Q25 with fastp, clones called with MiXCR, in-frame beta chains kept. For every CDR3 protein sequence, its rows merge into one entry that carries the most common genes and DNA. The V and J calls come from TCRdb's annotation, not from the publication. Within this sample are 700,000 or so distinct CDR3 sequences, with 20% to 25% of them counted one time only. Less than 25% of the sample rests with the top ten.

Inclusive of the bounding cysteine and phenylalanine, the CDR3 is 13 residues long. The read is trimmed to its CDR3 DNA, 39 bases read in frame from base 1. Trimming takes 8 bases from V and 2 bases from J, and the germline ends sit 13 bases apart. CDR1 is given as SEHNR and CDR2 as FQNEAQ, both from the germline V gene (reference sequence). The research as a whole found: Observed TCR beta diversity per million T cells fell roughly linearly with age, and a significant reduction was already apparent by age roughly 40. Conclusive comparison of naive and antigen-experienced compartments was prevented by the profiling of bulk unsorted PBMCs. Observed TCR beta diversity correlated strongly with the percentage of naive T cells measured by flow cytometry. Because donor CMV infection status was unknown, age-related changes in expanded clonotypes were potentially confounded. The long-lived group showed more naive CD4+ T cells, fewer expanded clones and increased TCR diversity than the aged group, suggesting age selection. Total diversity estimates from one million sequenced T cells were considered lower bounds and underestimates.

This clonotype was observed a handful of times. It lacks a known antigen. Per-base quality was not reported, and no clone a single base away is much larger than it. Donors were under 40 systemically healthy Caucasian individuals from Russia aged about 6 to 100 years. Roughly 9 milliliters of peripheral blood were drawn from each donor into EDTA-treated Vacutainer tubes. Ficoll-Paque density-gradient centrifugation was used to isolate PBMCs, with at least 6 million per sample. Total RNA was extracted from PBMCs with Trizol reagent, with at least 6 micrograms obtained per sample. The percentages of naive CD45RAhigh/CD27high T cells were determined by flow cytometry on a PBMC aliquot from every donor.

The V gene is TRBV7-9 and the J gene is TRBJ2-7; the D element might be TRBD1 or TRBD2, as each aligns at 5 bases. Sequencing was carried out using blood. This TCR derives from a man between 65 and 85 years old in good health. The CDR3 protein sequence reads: CASCRDGAYEQYF. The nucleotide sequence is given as TGTGCCAGCTGCCGGGACGGAGCCTACGAGCAGTACTTC.